The sequence of this TCR beta chain was determined in a study of shared clonotypes between healthy human individuals. CDR3 length: 20 residues. There are a few counts of this clone. Some clones are missing from TCRdb's copy, which holds only in-frame ones; the method was immunoSEQ multiplex PCR. The data hold around 500,000 clones, with approximately 84% observed a single time. The source of this sequence is a woman between 40 and 55 years old in good health. Some clones in this sample may be carry-over from other donors' samples. The V and J genes are TRBV12-1 and TRBJ1-3; TRBD1, the D gene given by the table, was not confirmed from the DNA. TRBV12-1 corresponds to a pseudogene. The specimen was PBMCs. The CDR3 bases are TGTGCCAGCAGCCTTGCCGGGGGACAGGGGGAAACGCCGACTGGAAACACCATATATTTT. Protein product: CASSLAGGQGETPTGNTIYF.